This TCR beta chain comes out of a study of Ad26.COV2.S vaccination and SARS-CoV-2 variants. At the level of the study: Trial arm assignment for the donor was COV1001 Ad26.COV2.S. Intramuscular Ad26.COV2.S doses were given once or twice, 56 days apart.

With 6 bases removed from V and 0 bases from J, the gap between germline ends came to 11 bases. The CDR3 spans 14 residues. Germline lookup yields CDR1 SNHLY and CDR2 FYNNEI. Only in-frame clones appear in the TCRdb table, and some are missing; sequencing was by immunoSEQ multiplex PCR. The sample lists fewer than 400,000 clones, 89% occurring once. As for treatment: around 19 received Ad26.COV2.S at low or high dose, single or two shots; about 5 received placebo; per-sample allocation not given. On day 63 after the first injection, vaccine and placebo recipients gave samples. The source was peripheral blood, collected in a trial of Ad26.COV2.S vaccine versus placebo. The TCR was taken from a person between 18 and 65 years old who received the Ad26.COV2.S COVID-19 vaccine or a placebo. The chain links TRBV2 to TRBJ2-5, with D perhaps matching TRBD1 or TRBD2 (5 bases each). CDR3 amino acids: CASRGDGYQETQYF. The DNA for the CDR3 is TGTGCCAGCAGGGGGGATGGATACCAAGAGACCCAGTACTTC.